Here is one T cell receptor (beta chain) with its context. The antigen is not known. The sample belongs to a study of CXCR3-negative and CXCR3-positive naive CD8 T cells. Study observations and caveats: High diversity, comparable across both naive subsets, contrasted with much lower diversity in memory CD8+ cells. Naive CXCR3-positive cells had TRB CDR3s more hydrophobic than those of CXCR3-negative naive cells.

The TRB cDNA libraries were prepared by 5' RACE with UMI labels. TCRdb re-called the 5' RACE reads, yielding one record per CDR3 amino acid sequence without DNA. The ten most abundant clones cover roughly 0.62% of a sample with 84,000 or so distinct CDR3 sequences. The CDR3 is 16 residues long. Per germline, CDR1 LGHDT and CDR2 YNNKEL (reference sequence). The chain couples TRBV3-1 to TRBJ2-1; TCRdb reports TRBD2, a call that lacks DNA to check it against. The receptor was isolated from a human donor in good health. Some clones in this sample may be carry-over from other donors' samples. The sample comprised naive CXCR3+ CD8+ T cells from blood. The sample's subset: CD45RO-CCR7+CD27+CD95- naive CD8+ T cells expressing CXCR3 (TNR3+). CDR3 amino acids: CASSQRKRGVYNEQFF.